These 20 T cell receptor beta chains came from one sample sequenced in a study of OX40 agonist ivuxolimab in advanced cancers. Using immunoSEQ multiplex PCR, the repertoire was profiled, and TCRdb retains in-frame clones only, with some absent. The table includes some 43,000 clones, about 89% detected once. The material was CD4+ or CD8+ T cells sorted from blood, obtained in a trial of the OX40 agonist ivuxolimab. These receptors were obtained from an adult with an advanced solid tumor such as melanoma, head and neck, liver or kidney cancer.

The chain employs TRBV9 and TRBJ2-2; 7 nucleotides align to TRBD1. The CDR3 contains 15 residues. Trimming removed 3 bases from V and 0 bases from J; junction bases left unmatched: 2. Germline-derived CDR1 and CDR2 are SGDLS and YYNGEE. For the CDR3, the DNA is TGTGCCAGCAGCGCAGACAGGGCGAACACCGGGGAGCTGTTTTTT. This sequence encodes CASSADRANTGELFF.

A few counts support this clone. The gene calls are TRBV29-1 and TRBJ1-1; D not certain. The length of the CDR3 is 12 residues. The germline CDR1 and CDR2 sequences are SQVTM and ANQGSEA. Trimming stripped 4 bases from V and 8 bases from J, with 14 bases between. This CDR3 reads CSVGSGRKEAFF. For the CDR3, the DNA is TGCAGCGTTGGGAGCGGACGCAAGGAAGCTTTCTTT.

V is TRBV7-2 and J is TRBJ2-5, with D maybe TRBD1 (6 bases). In germline, CDR1 is SGHTA, CDR2 FQGNSA. The CDR3 has 15 amino acids. Trimming removed 5 bases at V and 7 bases at J, with 20 bases between. CDR3 DNA sequence: TGTGCCAGCAGCCTAGGGGCAGGGGAAGGTTCGACCCAGTACTTC. Its protein product is CASSLGAGEGSTQYF.

J is TRBJ1-1 and V is TRBV7-9; D gene uncertain. V lost 3 bases and J 2 bases, leaving 7 bases between the germline ends. The CDR3 totals 13 residues. Germline CDR1 reads SEHNR; CDR2 reads FQNEAQ (reference sequence). CDR3 bases: TGTGCCAGCAGCTTTGTACTCAACACTGAAGCTTTCTTT. It is translated as CASSFVLNTEAFF.

The chain has TRBV23-1 and TRBJ1-1; D uncertain. TRBV23-1 is an open reading frame whose function is uncertain. The CDR3 sequence is 13 residues long. V dropped 11 bases and J dropped 7 bases, with 20 bases sitting between them. The CDR3, as DNA: TGCGCCGACCGGGTGGAAAAACAGCATGAAGCTTTCTTT. Its protein is CADRVEKQHEAFF.

This chain links TRBV14 with TRBJ1-2; D not resolved. Trimming shortened V by 1 base and J by 2 bases, and 11 bases separated the two germline ends. CDR1 and CDR2 (germline): SGHDN, FVKESK. The CDR3 is 15 residues long. CDR3 DNA: TGTGCCAGCAGCCAAGTTGAGGGTTGGAACTATGGCTACACCTTC. Its protein product is CASSQVEGWNYGYTF.

The chain carries TRBV9 and TRBJ1-4; D gene unclear. CDR1 is SGDLS and CDR2 is YYNGEE in the germline V gene. The CDR3 runs 17 residues. V was shortened by 3 bases and J by 8 bases, with 23 bases between the two germline ends. CDR3 coding DNA: TGTGCCAGCAGCGCCGGTCCCAGAGGCGTAATAGGGGAAAAACTGTTTTTT. Translated: CASSAGPRGVIGEKLFF.

The CDR3 DNA is TGTGCCAGCAGTGAACGACGGGTCGAAAGCGGCTACACCTTC. Translating it yields CASSERRVESGYTF. The V gene is TRBV6-1, the J gene TRBJ1-2, with D uncertain. Germline-derived CDR1 and CDR2 are MNHNS and SASEGT. CDR3 length: 14 amino acids. V gave up 2 bases and J gave up 8 bases, with 15 bases separating them.

The J gene is TRBJ1-4, the V gene TRBV18; TRBD1 matches 7 bases. The germline V gene encodes CDR1 KGHSH and CDR2 LQKENI. The CDR3 is 15 amino acids. V trimming: 6 bases; J trimming: 4 bases; junction bases outside the gene matches: 8. CDR3 in DNA: TGTGCCAGCTCCCTCCGGACAGGCGTTAATGAAAAACTGTTTTTT. It is translated as CASSLRTGVNEKLFF.

The gene calls are TRBV2 and TRBJ1-3, with D hard to call. Germline assignment: CDR1 SNHLY and CDR2 FYNNEI. The length of the CDR3 is 14 residues. V was shortened by 5 bases and J by 2 bases, with 10 bases between the two germline ends. The CDR3 nucleotides read TGTGCCAGCAGTCTTTCCCAAGCTGGAAACACCATATATTTT. Its translation is CASSLSQAGNTIYF.

The V call is TRBV11-2, the J call TRBJ2-1; D may be TRBD2 (6 bases). V lost 3 bases and J lost 0, with 9 bases in between. This CDR3 has 15 amino acids. In germline, CDR1 is SGHAT, CDR2 FQNNGV. CDR3 coding DNA: TGTGCCAGCAGCTTGGGCGGGGTCTCCTACAATGAGCAGTTCTTC. Translated: CASSLGGVSYNEQFF.

This chain connects TRBV6-6 to TRBJ1-3; D is unclear. This CDR3 has 15 amino acids. Trimming removed 1 base at V and 0 bases at J, with 7 bases between. Germline-derived CDR1 and CDR2 are MNHNY and SVGAGI (reference sequence). CDR3 amino acids: CASSYFRASGNTIYF. The CDR3, as DNA: TGTGCCAGCAGTTACTTCCGGGCCTCTGGAAACACCATATATTTT.

The V call is TRBV6-6, the J call TRBJ2-7, with D uncertain. The CDR3 is 13 residues long. The germline V gene encodes CDR1 MNHNY and CDR2 SVGAGI (reference sequence). V shed 5 bases and J shed 1 base, with 9 bases lying between them. DNA for the CDR3: TGTGCCAGCAGTCGGACGGATTCCTACGAGCAGTACTTC. Translation: CASSRTDSYEQYF.

The gene calls are TRBV7-9 and TRBJ2-1, with D uncertain. With 1 base removed from V and 4 bases from J, the gap between germline ends came to 14 bases. This CDR3 region has 16 residues. Germline CDR1 and CDR2: SEHNR and FQNEAQ (reference sequence). The CDR3 region has the DNA TGTGCCAGCAGCTTAGTAGTTACAGCCTTTTACAATGAGCAGTTCTTC. Protein sequence: CASSLVVTAFYNEQFF.

The chain employs TRBV19 and TRBJ2-4; 12 nucleotides match TRBD1. There are 16 residues in the CDR3. V shed 5 bases and J 7 bases; nucleotides not matched to a gene: 9. Germline lookup yields CDR1 LNHDA and CDR2 SQIVND (reference sequence). The DNA of the CDR3 is TGTGCCAGTAGTTTCGGGACAGGGGGCGCCCGGAACATTCAGTACTTC. It yields the protein CASSFGTGGARNIQYF.

The chain is built from TRBV11-3 and TRBJ2-7; 11 bases line up with TRBD1. The germline CDR1 and CDR2 sequences are SGHNT and YENEEA. The CDR3 has 15 residues. V lost 1 base and J lost 6; bases outside the gene matches: 5. The CDR3 region is CASSLVGDRGSEQYF. For the CDR3, the DNA is TGTGCCAGCAGCTTAGTTGGGGACAGGGGGTCCGAGCAGTACTTC.

CDR3 protein: CASSPTTSAVHEQYF. CDR3 bases: TGTGCCAGCAGCCCCACGACTAGCGCGGTCCACGAGCAGTACTTC. The rearrangement links TRBV9 to TRBJ2-5; TRBD2 aligns across 8 bases. The J call may be faulty, since TRBJ2-7 better matches the DNA end. Germline CDR1 SGDLS, CDR2 YYNGEE. The CDR3 length is 15 residues.

The chain carries TRBV7-2 and TRBJ2-7; D unclear. The V gene lost 4 bases and the J gene lost 6 bases, with 10 bases spanning the gap. CDR1 SGHTA and CDR2 FQGNSA come from the germline V gene. CDR3 length: 12 amino acids. In DNA, the CDR3 is TGTGCCAGCAGCTCAAGGCGGTTCGAGCAGTACTTC. Residues: CASSSRRFEQYF. Combining the CDR3 with reference TRBV7-2 and TRBJ2-7 gives the whole variable domain GAGVSQSPSNKVTEKGKDVELRCDPISGHTALYWYRQSLGQGLEFLIYFQGNSAPDKSGLPSDRFSAERTGGSVSTLTIQRTQQEDSAVYLCASSSRRFEQYFGPGTRLTVT.

V usage is TRBV6-6 and J usage is TRBJ1-1; 8 bases agree with TRBD1. The CDR3 has 16 amino acids. The V gene end was trimmed by 4 bases and the J gene end by 5 bases; junction bases not matched to a gene: 12. Germline CDR1 MNHNY, CDR2 SVGAGI (reference sequence). The CDR3 reads CASSSPGGTGMTEAFF. CDR3 sequence (DNA): TGTGCCAGCAGTTCTCCGGGTGGGACAGGAATGACTGAAGCTTTCTTT.

The chain employs TRBV6-1 and TRBJ1-2, with D maybe TRBD1 (6 bases). Germline V CDR1 and CDR2: MNHNS, SASEGT. The CDR3 length is 14 residues. V was trimmed by 7 bases and J by 7 bases, leaving 19 bases between them. The CDR3 region has the DNA TGTGCCAGCACTAGGACAGAGAACTTACCTGGCTACACCTTC. This sequence encodes CASTRTENLPGYTF.